This T cell receptor beta chain came from a study of human T cells and chemical hapten exposure. In the study overall: DPC 0.01% went on the upper back by patch test, with reading at 6 days. Alopecia areata, totalis and universalis patients, mostly female, were included.

Study outcomes and limitations: TCRs above 1 in 1000 frequency did not change with DPC sensitization.

Noted time point: patch test 1, 2 weeks after DPC sensitization. Treatment specified: therapeutic diphenylcyclopropenone sensitization with weekly scalp DPC. Looked up from germline, CDR1 is SEHNR and CDR2 is FQNEAQ (reference sequence). The CDR3 extends over 13 amino acids. Trimming left V 6 bases short and J 7 bases short, with 15 bases between. Individual cDNA molecules each carried unique molecular identifiers attached by the library. TCRdb independently ran MiXCR on the RACE reads; one entry per CDR3 protein. The sample has approximately 77,000 distinct CDR3 sequences; roughly 7.6% are singletons. In its sample, this clonotype was seen a few times. Its antigen is currently unknown.

The TCR originated in a woman aged 25 to 39 with alopecia areata. Some clones in this sample may be carry-over from other donors' samples. V and J are TRBV7-9 and TRBJ1-1; D is possibly TRBD1 (6 bases). Specimen: whole blood, collected in connection with sensitization to the hapten diphenylcyclopropenone (DPC). CDR3 sequence (DNA): TGTGCCAGCAGACGGGACACCGCTCTTGAAGCTTTCTTT. Translation gives CASRRDTALEAFF.